The 7 T cell receptor beta chains below come from one sample, sequenced in a study of blood T cell repertoires in COVID-19. Libraries were prepared by immunoSEQ multiplex PCR; TCRdb keeps only in-frame clonotypes and omits some of them. The table records 500,000 or so clones, approximately 86% of them present only once. Sample: PBMCs or T cells enriched from blood (not recorded which). The receptors here all came from a woman aged 18-29 years who had recovered from COVID-19.

The chain has TRBV5-4 and TRBJ2-3; tentatively, D is TRBD1 (6 bases). CDR3 length equals 12 residues. Germline V lookup: CDR1 SGHNT, CDR2 YYREEE (reference sequence). The V end lost 5 bases, the J end lost 6 bases, and 10 bases lay between the germline ends. DNA for the CDR3: TGTGCCAGCAGGGCCCAGGGGGATACGCAGTATTTT. Protein product: CASRAQGDTQYF.

The gene calls are TRBV7-2 and TRBJ2-7; the D gene is possibly TRBD1 (5 bases). Per germline, CDR1 SGHTA and CDR2 FQGNSA. Trimming removed 5 bases at V and 5 bases at J, with 13 bases between. This CDR3 has 13 residues. The CDR3 is CASSKGVRNEQYF. Here the CDR3 DNA reads TGTGCCAGCAGCAAAGGGGTTAGGAACGAGCAGTACTTC.

The chain carries TRBV5-4 and TRBJ2-3; TRBD2 agrees at 9 bases. V was pared by 5 bases and J by 2 bases, with 6 bases of the junction left unmatched. The CDR3 runs to 15 residues. Germline V CDR1 and CDR2: SGHNT, YYREEE (reference sequence). The DNA of the CDR3 is TGTGCCAGCAGTATAGCGGGGGAGCTCACAGATACGCAGTATTTT. Translation gives CASSIAGELTDTQYF.

The V and J genes are TRBV6-4 and TRBJ1-2, with 9 bases identical to TRBD1. This CDR3 is 14 amino acids long. The junction had 12 bases not matched to a gene; V was cut back by 8 bases and J by 8 bases. Germline CDR1 reads MRHNA; CDR2 reads SNTAGT. CDR3 sequence: CASSRTGESKGYTF. CDR3 sequence (DNA): TGTGCCAGCTCCCGGACAGGGGAGTCTAAAGGCTACACCTTC.

The V call is TRBV4-1, the J call TRBJ2-7; 7 nucleotides align to TRBD2. V lost 9 bases to trimming and J lost 2 bases; unmatched junction nucleotides: 7. This CDR3 region has 13 residues. Germline V gene lookup returns CDR1 MGHRA and CDR2 YSYEKL. The CDR3 bases are TGCGCCAGTCGGGGGGAGGTCCCCTACGAGCAGTACTTC. It yields the protein CASRGEVPYEQYF.

The table lists this clone with a count of one. The chain recombines TRBV5-4 with TRBJ1-1; D not certain. The germline CDR1 and CDR2 sequences are SGHNT and YYREEE (reference sequence). The CDR3 is 17 amino acids. The V end was cut by 3 bases, the J end by 0 bases, with 18 bases between. CDR3 bases: TGTGCCAGCAGCTCCGTTGCCGTGGCGACTTTGAACACTGAAGCTTTCTTT. This sequence encodes CASSSVAVATLNTEAFF.

The CDR3 sequence is CASSPETSTDTQYF. CDR3 coding DNA: TGTGCCAGCAGCCCTGAGACTAGCACAGATACGCAGTATTTT. The chain links TRBV11-2 to TRBJ2-3; D gene ambiguous. Germline CDR1 and CDR2: SGHAT and FQNNGV. The CDR3 extends over 14 amino acids. The V and J ends lost 5 bases and 0 bases respectively, with 9 bases between them.